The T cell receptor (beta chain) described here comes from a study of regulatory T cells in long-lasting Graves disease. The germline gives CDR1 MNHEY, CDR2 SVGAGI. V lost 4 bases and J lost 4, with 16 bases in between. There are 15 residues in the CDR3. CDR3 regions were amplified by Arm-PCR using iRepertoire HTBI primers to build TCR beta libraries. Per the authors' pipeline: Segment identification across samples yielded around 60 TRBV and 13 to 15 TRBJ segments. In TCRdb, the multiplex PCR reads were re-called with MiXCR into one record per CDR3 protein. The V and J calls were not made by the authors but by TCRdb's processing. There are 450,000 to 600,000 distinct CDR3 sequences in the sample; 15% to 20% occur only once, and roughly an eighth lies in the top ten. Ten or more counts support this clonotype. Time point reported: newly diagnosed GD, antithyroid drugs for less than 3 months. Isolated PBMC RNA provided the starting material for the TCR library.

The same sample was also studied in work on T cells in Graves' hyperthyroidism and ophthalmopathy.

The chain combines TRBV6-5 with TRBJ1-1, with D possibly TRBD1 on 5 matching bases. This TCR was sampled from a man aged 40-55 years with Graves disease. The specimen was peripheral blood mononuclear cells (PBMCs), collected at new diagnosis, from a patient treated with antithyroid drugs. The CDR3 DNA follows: TGTGCCAGCAGTTCCCAGGGAGGAGGGACCACTGAAGCTTTCTTT. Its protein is CASSSQGGGTTEAFF.